Listed below are T cell receptor beta chains from one sample, sequenced in a study of T cells in Graves' hyperthyroidism and ophthalmopathy. TCRdb analysed the multiplex PCR reads with MiXCR anew, one entry per CDR3 protein. Of 300,000 to 450,000 distinct CDR3 sequences listed, 11% to 15% are singletons. Sequencing was performed on blood. The origin of the receptors is a woman aged 60 to 75 with Graves' hyperthyroidism. Both conserved end residues are part of each CDR3. D genes are given only for firm matches. A row's size may be missing; if present it is once, few, many or a size class.

size	D	V	J	DNA	CDR3
many	TRBD2	TRBV20-1	TRBJ2-7	TGCAGTGCTAGTGGACTAGCGGGAGGTGGCGAGCAGTACTTC	CSASGLAGGGEQYF
NA	NA	TRBV19	TRBJ1-2	TGTGCCAGTAATATGGATCGGGTTAATGGCTACACCTTC	CASNMDRVNGYTF
few	TRBD2	TRBV15	TRBJ2-1	TGTGCCACCAGCAGAGTTAGGGACTATTTAAATGGTGAGCAGTTCTTC	CATSRVRDYLNGEQFF
many	NA	TRBV12-3/TRBV12-4	TRBJ1-2	TGTGCCAGCAGTTTGGTCGTGGGGGCGGATGGCTACACCTTC	CASSLVVGADGYTF
NA	TRBD2	TRBV3-1	TRBJ2-2	TGTGCCAGCAGCCTACTAGCGGGAGCGGCCGGGGAGCTGTTTTTT	CASSLLAGAAGELFF
many	TRBD1	TRBV18	TRBJ2-7	TGTGCCAGCTCACGGAGACCCTCGGACAGGGTGGCCGAGCAGTACTTC	CASSRRPSDRVAEQYF
NA	TRBD2	TRBV11-2	TRBJ2-1	TGTGCCAGCAGCTTAGATCCCGGGACTAGCGGGAGTAATGAGCAGTTCTTC	CASSLDPGTSGSNEQFF
NA	NA	TRBV5-5	TRBJ1-1	TGTGCCAGCAGCTTACGGGCGGCGAGCACTGAAGCTTTCTTT	CASSLRAASTEAFF
NA	TRBD2	TRBV7-2	TRBJ2-3	TGTGCCAGCAGTTCTCGGGGGGTTAGCACAGATACGCAGTATTTT	CASSSRGVSTDTQYF
NA	NA	TRBV13	TRBJ1-6	TGTGCCAGCAGCCCTAGTCGGGGCAGTTATAATTCACCCCTCCACTTT	CASSPSRGSYNSPLHF
many	NA	TRBV5-1	TRBJ2-3	TGCGCCAGCAGCTTGGGAAATAGTCCACAGACAGATACGCAGTATTTT	CASSLGNSPQTDTQYF
NA	TRBD1	TRBV24-1	TRBJ2-1	TGTGCCACCAGTGATTCCCCCTTCTTACGTAGACAGGGTTTCTCCTACAATGAGCAGTTCTTC	CATSDSPFLRRQGFSYNEQFF
NA	NA	TRBV12-3/TRBV12-4	TRBJ2-5	TGTGCCAGCAGTCCACAGCTCCAAGAGACCCAGTACTTC	CASSPQLQETQYF
many	NA	TRBV7-2	TRBJ2-7	TGTGCCAGCAGCTCCCGACAGGCGAACTACGAGCAGTACTTC	CASSSRQANYEQYF
many	TRBD1	TRBV29-1	TRBJ1-1	TGCAGCGCCTCGGGACAGGGCGGGGTAGCTTTCTTT	CSASGQGGVAFF
many	TRBD2	TRBV5-1	TRBJ2-1	TGCGCCAGCAGGCCCACTAGCGGAGAGCAGTTCTTC	CASRPTSGEQFF
few	NA	TRBV10-1	TRBJ2-7	TGCGCCAGCAGTGATACTAGGTGGGTGCGGTACTTC	CASSDTRWVRYF
many	TRBD1	TRBV11-3	TRBJ2-1	TGTGCCAGCAGCCGCCCGACAGGGAATGGCTACAATGAGCAGTTCTTC	CASSRPTGNGYNEQFF
many	NA	TRBV7-2	TRBJ1-3	TGTGCCAGCAGCTTTCAGGAACTGGGCTCTGGAAACACCATATATTTT	CASSFQELGSGNTIYF
NA	NA	TRBV29-1	TRBJ1-2	TGCAGCGTTTGGTGGGGGGCTTTGGGCTACACCTTC	CSVWWGALGYTF
many	TRBD2	TRBV20-1	TRBJ2-7	TGCAGTGCTACCGGACTAGCGGGAGGACCCCCCTCCGAGCAGTACTTC	CSATGLAGGPPSEQYF
many	NA	TRBV6-1	TRBJ1-1	TGTGCCAGCAACGGCAGGGCGTCTTTCTTT	CASNGRASFF
NA	TRBD1	TRBV27	TRBJ2-5	TGTGCCAGCAGTTTACACACTCCCGGGACAGGGGGCGAAGAGACCCAGTACTTC	CASSLHTPGTGGEETQYF
many	NA	TRBV12-3/TRBV12-4	TRBJ2-2	TGTGCCAGCAGTTTTCCGGGTTCAACCGGGGAGCTGTTTTTT	CASSFPGSTGELFF
many	TRBD2	TRBV28	TRBJ2-7	TGTGCCAGCATGACCCAGGCTAGCGGGAGGGGTTACGAGCAGTACTTC	CASMTQASGRGYEQYF
many	NA	TRBV11-1	TRBJ1-1	TGTGCCAGCAGCCCGGTGGGGAACACTGAAGCTTTCTTT	CASSPVGNTEAFF
many	TRBD2	TRBV18	TRBJ2-7	TGTGCCAGCTCCCCGTCAGCGGGAGCGGAATCCGAGCAGTACTTC	CASSPSAGAESEQYF
many	NA	TRBV11-2	TRBJ1-1	TGTGCCAGCAGCCAGACCGCAGGGGTTTCAGGGACTGAAGCTTTCTTT	CASSQTAGVSGTEAFF
many	NA	TRBV12-3/TRBV12-4	TRBJ1-1	TGTGCCAGCAGTTTAAATGGGGGAAAGACTGAAGCTTTCTTT	CASSLNGGKTEAFF
many	NA	TRBV30	TRBJ2-1	TGTGCCTGGAGTGCTTCGCCCTACAATGAGCAGTTCTTC	CAWSASPYNEQFF
NA	TRBD1	TRBV28	TRBJ1-2	TGTGCCAGCAGTTTAATATTAGGGACAGGGGGCTCTGGCTACACCTTC	CASSLILGTGGSGYTF
few	NA	TRBV7-3	TRBJ1-1	TGTGCCAGCAGCACTACACCATCGGGTGAAGCTTTCTTT	CASSTTPSGEAFF
many	TRBD1	TRBV20-1	TRBJ2-7	TGCAGTGCTACCCGGGACAGCACCTACGAGCAGTACTTC	CSATRDSTYEQYF
many	TRBD1	TRBV28	TRBJ1-5	TGTGCCAGCAGTTTATACGGGCAGGGGGGCCAGCCCCAGCATTTT	CASSLYGQGGQPQHF
NA	NA	TRBV19	TRBJ1-1	TGTGCCAGTAGTCCACCCGGGCGGGGGTCCACTGAAGCTTTCTTT	CASSPPGRGSTEAFF
NA	TRBD2	TRBV7-2	TRBJ2-1	TGTGCCAGCGGCCCCGTAGCGGGAGGGAGGAATGAGCAGTTCTTC	CASGPVAGGRNEQFF
many	TRBD2	TRBV11-2	TRBJ2-5	TGTGCCAGCAGCCGGGGACTAGCCGCCGGCGAGACCCAGTACTTC	CASSRGLAAGETQYF
many	NA	TRBV12-3/TRBV12-4	TRBJ2-2	TGTGCCAGCAGTTTCCGTGGCGGGGAGCTGTTTTTT	CASSFRGGELFF
many	TRBD2	TRBV7-2	TRBJ2-1	TGTGCCAGCAGAAAGCGGGAGGGTTACAATGAGCAGTTCTTC	CASRKREGYNEQFF
NA	NA	TRBV6-1	TRBJ1-5	TGTGCCAGCACTACCGCCGGGACTGGGGACCGGCCCCAGCATTTT	CASTTAGTGDRPQHF
NA	NA	TRBV6-1	TRBJ1-1	TGTGCCAGCACTTATCGGTCTGAAGCTTTCTTT	CASTYRSEAFF
many	NA	TRBV12-3/TRBV12-4	TRBJ1-2	TGTGCCAGCAGTCGCCGTGGAATTACAGGGAACTATGGCTACACCTTC	CASSRRGITGNYGYTF
few	TRBD2	TRBV15	TRBJ2-1	TGTGCCACCAGCAGAGATAGCGGGGGCTCCTACAATGAGCAGTTCTTC	CATSRDSGGSYNEQFF
NA	TRBD1	TRBV20-1	TRBJ2-3	TGCAGTGCTAGCCTCGGACAGGGGTATGGAGATACGCAGTATTTT	CSASLGQGYGDTQYF
few	TRBD1	TRBV25-1	TRBJ2-7	TGTGCCAGCAGTACCCCCCGGGACAGGGACGAGCAGTACTTC	CASSTPRDRDEQYF
many	NA	TRBV12-3/TRBV12-4	TRBJ2-7	TGTGCCAGCAGTTTAGGCCGGGACATGCCGGGGGAGCAGTACTTC	CASSLGRDMPGEQYF
few	TRBD1	TRBV5-5	TRBJ2-2	TGTGCCAGCAGCCAGGGACAGGGCGGCCAGACCGGGAAGCTGTTTTTT	CASSQGQGGQTGKLFF
NA	TRBD1	TRBV12-3/TRBV12-4	TRBJ2-7	TGTGCCAGCAGTCTCGGACAGGGCAGGGACGAGCAGTACTTC	CASSLGQGRDEQYF
many	TRBD1	TRBV5-1	TRBJ2-2	TGCGCCAGCAGCCCCGGACAGGGGGCGGGCGGGGAGCTGTTTTTT	CASSPGQGAGGELFF
many	TRBD1	TRBV6-1	TRBJ1-6	TGTGCCAGCAGTGTAACAGGGGGGGATTCACCCCTCCACTTT	CASSVTGGDSPLHF
many	TRBD1	TRBV3-1	TRBJ2-1	TGTGCCAGCAGCCACCGGGACAGGTCCATCAATGAGCAGTTCTTC	CASSHRDRSINEQFF
many	TRBD2	TRBV28	TRBJ2-7	TGTGCCAGCAGTGTCGGGGGGGCGGATCACTACGAGCAGTACTTC	CASSVGGADHYEQYF